The entry that follows covers one T cell receptor beta chain sequence. Its specificity is unknown. Relative to the germline gene, one junction end is altered; a read error may explain this. Axillary draining lymph nodes of breast cancer patients supplied the node samples. These data originate in a study of breast tumors, draining lymph nodes, adjacent tissues. This CDR3 spans 12 amino acids. Germline V gene sequence: CDR1 SQVTM, CDR2 ANQGSEA. Findings and limits, study-wide: Most tumor T cells seemingly derive from lymph node, then expand in tumor.

TCRdb fed the multiplex PCR reads into MiXCR, producing one record per CDR3 protein. The data show tens of thousands of distinct CDR3 sequences, around 29% seen once. Sequencing was done on a sample of axillary lymph node tissue. The clonotype comes from a female donor with breast cancer. Some clones in this sample may be carry-over from other donors' samples. This chain joins TRBV29-1 and TRBJ1-4; D gene uncertain. The CDR3 DNA follows: TGCAGCATGTACTCTACTAATGAGAAACTGTTTTTT. This codes for CSMYSTNEKLFF.